Presented here are 5 T cell receptor beta chains from one specimen sequenced in a study of blood T cell repertoires in COVID-19. TCRdb keeps only in-frame clones here, not all; method: immunoSEQ multiplex PCR. Of about 230,000 clones in the sample, less than 90% were seen once. Sequences were obtained from peripheral blood. These receptors came from a woman aged 70 to 79 with active or convalescent COVID-19.

The V and J genes are TRBV5-1 and TRBJ1-4, with a tentative D call TRBD1 (5 bases). The CDR3 has 15 amino acids. Germline V gene lookup returns CDR1 SGHRS and CDR2 YFSETQ. Trimming stripped 4 bases from V and 0 bases from J, with 10 bases between. This CDR3 reads CASSPDSATNEKLFF. The CDR3 DNA sequence: TGCGCCAGCAGCCCCGACAGTGCAACTAATGAAAAACTGTTTTTT.

In this sample, this clone turned up once. The V gene is TRBV1, the J gene TRBJ1-2; the D call TRBD1 from the table was never checked on the DNA. TRBV1 is a known pseudogene. The CDR3 extends over 16 amino acids. The CDR3 DNA reads as TGCACCAGCAGCCAAGCCCCGGACAGGCTAAACTGCGGCTACACCTTC. Residues: CTSSQAPDRLNCGYTF.

The chain links TRBV5-1 to TRBJ1-3; TRBD1 matches 9 bases. J was trimmed by 8 bases and V by 4 bases; bases with no gene match: 10. Germline V gene sequence: CDR1 SGHRS, CDR2 YFSETQ. The CDR3 is 15 residues long. CDR3 sequence reads: CASSRGTGKGDTIYF. The CDR3 bases are TGCGCCAGCAGCAGGGGGACAGGGAAAGGAGACACCATATATTTT.

The rearrangement joins TRBV2 to TRBJ2-7, with TRBD1 matching 10 bases. V gave up 7 bases and J gave up 1 base; unmatched junction bases: 4. CDR3 size: 14 residues. Germline V gene sequence: CDR1 SNHLY, CDR2 FYNNEI. In nucleotides, the CDR3 is TGTGCCAGCATTCCGGACAGGGGGTCCTACGAGCAGTACTTC. It encodes CASIPDRGSYEQYF.

The chain employs TRBV19 and TRBJ1-6; possibly TRBD1 for D (6 bases). The CDR3 contains 13 residues. V was trimmed by 0 bases and J by 12 bases, leaving 9 bases between them. Germline assignment: CDR1 LNHDA and CDR2 SQIVND (reference sequence). The CDR3 is CASSIDGQLPLHF. The CDR3 DNA is TGTGCCAGTAGTATAGATGGACAGTTACCCCTCCACTTT. Looking up the rest from reference TRBV19 and TRBJ1-6 gives the full variable domain: DGGITQSPKYLFRKEGQNVTLSCEQNLNHDAMYWYRQDPGQGLRLIYYSQIVNDFQKGDIAEGYSVSREKKESFPLTVTSAQKNPTAFYLCASSIDGQLPLHFGNGTRLTVT.